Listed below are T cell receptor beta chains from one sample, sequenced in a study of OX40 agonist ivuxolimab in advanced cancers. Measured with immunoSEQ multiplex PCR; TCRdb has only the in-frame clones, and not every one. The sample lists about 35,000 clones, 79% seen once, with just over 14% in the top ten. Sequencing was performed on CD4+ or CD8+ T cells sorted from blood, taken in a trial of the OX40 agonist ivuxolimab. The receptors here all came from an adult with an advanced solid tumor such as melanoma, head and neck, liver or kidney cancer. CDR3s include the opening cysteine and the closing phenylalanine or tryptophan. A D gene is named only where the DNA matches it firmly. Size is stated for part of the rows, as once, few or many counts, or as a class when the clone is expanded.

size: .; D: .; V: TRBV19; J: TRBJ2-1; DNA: TGTGCCAGTAGTATGTGGGGGAACTCCTACAATGAGCAGTTCTTC; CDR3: CASSMWGNSYNEQFF
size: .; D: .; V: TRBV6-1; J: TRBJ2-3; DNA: TGTGCCAGCAGTGAACACCCTAGACTGACAGATACGCAGTATTTT; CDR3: CASSEHPRLTDTQYF
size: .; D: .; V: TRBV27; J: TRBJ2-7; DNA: TGTGCCAGCAGAGGTCTAGACCCTACGTGTGAGCAGTACTTC; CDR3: CASRGLDPTCEQYF
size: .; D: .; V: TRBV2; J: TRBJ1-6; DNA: TGTGCCAGCAGAACCGGTGGGGGGCGCACCAATTCACCCCTCCACTTT; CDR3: CASRTGGGRTNSPLHF
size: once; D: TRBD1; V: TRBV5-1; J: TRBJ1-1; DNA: TGCGCCAGCAGCCCCCGGGACAGTCCCAACACTGAAGCTTTCTTT; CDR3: CASSPRDSPNTEAFF
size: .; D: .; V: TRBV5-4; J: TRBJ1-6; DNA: TGTGCCAGCAGCCCAGGGACAACAAGCTCCTATAATTCACCCCTCCACTTT; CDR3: CASSPGTTSSYNSPLHF
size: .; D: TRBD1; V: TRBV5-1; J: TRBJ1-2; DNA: TGCGCCAGCAGCCACCGGGACAGCGTGGGCTACACCTTC; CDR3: CASSHRDSVGYTF
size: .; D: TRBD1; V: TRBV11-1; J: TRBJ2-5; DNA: TGTGCCAGCAGGGTACAGGGGGAGACCCAGTACTTC; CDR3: CASRVQGETQYF
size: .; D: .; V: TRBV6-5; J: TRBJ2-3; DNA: TGTGCCACCTTGAGAGGCAGGGAGTCGGATACGCAGTATTTT; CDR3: CATLRGRESDTQYF
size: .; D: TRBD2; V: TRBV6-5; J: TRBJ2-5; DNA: TGTGCCAGCAGTTCCACTAGCGGGGTAGAGACCCAGTACTTC; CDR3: CASSSTSGVETQYF
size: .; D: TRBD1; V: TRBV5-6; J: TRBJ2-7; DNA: TGTGCCAGCAGCGGTCTACAGGGGGCAGGTGGTTACGAGCAGTACTTC; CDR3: CASSGLQGAGGYEQYF
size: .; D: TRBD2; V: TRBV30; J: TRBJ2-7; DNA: TGTGCCTGGGGAAGGACTAGCTGGTACGAGCAGTACTTC; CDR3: CAWGRTSWYEQYF
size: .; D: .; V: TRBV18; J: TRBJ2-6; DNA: TGTGCCAGCTCACCAGGGTTTGGGGCCAACGTCCTGACTTTC; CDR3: CASSPGFGANVLTF
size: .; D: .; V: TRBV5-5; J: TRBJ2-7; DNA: TGTGCCAGCAGCTTGGACCGTTCCTACGAGCAGTACTTC; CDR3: CASSLDRSYEQYF
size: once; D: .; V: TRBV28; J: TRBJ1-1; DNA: TGTGCCAGCAGTCGGGACGCAAGGGCCGAAGCTTTCTTT; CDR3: CASSRDARAEAFF